This TCR beta chain was sequenced during a study of blood T cell repertoires in COVID-19 (dated by TCRdb to the early 2020s). Describing the broader study: Collaborator samples came from the United States, Italy and Spain and covered acute and convalescent phases of COVID-19. Where available, HLA class I and class II types were obtained from metadata supplied by the sample provider rather than from assay-based typing. Sample metadata almost always included a de-identified subject ID, COVID-19 status, age in years and sex. The samples were drawn from the first 160 participants of the ongoing ImmuneRACE study and from about 1,200 subjects provided by 6 global collaborators. A freely available public database, intended as a resource for researchers studying the immune response to SARS-CoV-2, is where the repertoires were released. The dataset comprised deeply sampled blood TCRbeta repertoires from subjects exposed to, actively infected with, or recovered from COVID-19. The prospective study material was composed of cDNA or gDNA derived from T cells, B-cell-depleted T cells, or PBMCs.

The immunoSEQ Assay, a bias-controlled multiplex PCR, was used to amplify TCRbeta CDR3 regions from genomic DNA. The original methods were these. The number of nucleated cells in each sample was estimated by amplification of reference gene primers within the assay. To quantify the absolute abundance of each unique TCRbeta CDR3 rearrangement, sequence reads were collapsed and filtered. For each sample, productive Simpson clonality was calculated as the square root of Simpson's diversity index over productive rearrangements. TCRdb mirrors the immuneACCESS table, restricted to in-frame sequences. Some clones are absent from its copies; in checked studies, under half trace to an unresolved V gene, and the reason for the others is unknown. V and J calls and clone size are given by that table; D and trimming were obtained from the DNA. Across this sample there are approximately 320,000 clones, with almost 85% seen only once. The ten largest account for 6% to 9% of the sample.

This clone was picked up one time. Its cognate antigen has yet to be identified. Base-call qualities are not available, and no considerably larger clone is one nucleotide away. The V end gives up 4 bases and the J end 1 base, leaving 5 bases in the junction not matched to a gene. There are 16 amino acids in the CDR3, from cysteine to phenylalanine inclusive. Only the CDR3 portion is preserved as DNA: 48 bases, with reading frame beginning at the first base. CDR1 and CDR2 are drawn from the germline V gene: SGHDT, YYEEEE. Study-level results and caveats: The quantity of clinical and demographic metadata differed by source and by participant and was supplied without curation.

Collaborating institutions collected whole blood in K2EDTA tubes following their own protocols. For TCRbeta analysis, collaborators shipped samples in one of three forms: frozen whole blood, isolated PBMCs, or DNA extracted from either of those sample types. This TCR was sampled from a human donor in a cohort sampled during active COVID-19. Rearrangement joined TRBV5-6 to TRBJ2-1; 10 junctional bases match TRBD2. The sequencing input was peripheral blood. DNA sequence: TGTGCCAGCAGCCGCCAGCGGGGGGGATCCTACAATGAGCAGTTCTTC. The encoded protein is CASSRQRGGSYNEQFF.